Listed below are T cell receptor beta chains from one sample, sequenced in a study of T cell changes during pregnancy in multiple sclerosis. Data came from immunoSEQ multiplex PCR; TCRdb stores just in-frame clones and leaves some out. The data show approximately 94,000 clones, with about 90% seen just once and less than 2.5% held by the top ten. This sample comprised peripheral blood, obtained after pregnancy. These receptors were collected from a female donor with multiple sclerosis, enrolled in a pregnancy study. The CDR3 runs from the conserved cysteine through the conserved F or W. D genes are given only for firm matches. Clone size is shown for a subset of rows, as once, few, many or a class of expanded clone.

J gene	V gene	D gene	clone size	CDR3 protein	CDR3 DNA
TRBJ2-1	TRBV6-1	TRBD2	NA	CASSAQAGGENEQFF	TGTGCCAGCAGTGCTCAAGCGGGAGGAGAGAATGAGCAGTTCTTC
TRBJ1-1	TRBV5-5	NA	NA	CASSLQVSRNTEAFF	TGTGCCAGCAGCTTGCAGGTTTCCAGGAACACTGAAGCTTTCTTT
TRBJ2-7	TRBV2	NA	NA	CASSSRVDYEQYF	TGTGCCAGCAGTTCCCGGGTCGACTACGAGCAGTACTTC
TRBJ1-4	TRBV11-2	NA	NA	CASSSGTNPNEKLFF	TGTGCCAGCAGCTCCGGGACAAACCCTAATGAAAAACTGTTTTTT
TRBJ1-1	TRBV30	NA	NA	CAWSVPIPKRGNTEAFF	TGTGCCTGGAGTGTACCTATTCCGAAAAGGGGGAACACTGAAGCTTTCTTT
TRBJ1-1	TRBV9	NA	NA	CASSRGGLAEAFF	TGTGCCAGCAGCCGCGGGGGGCTCGCTGAAGCTTTCTTT
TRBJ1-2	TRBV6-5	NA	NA	CASSYSSGLGGYTF	TGTGCCAGCAGTTACTCGTCCGGGTTAGGTGGCTACACCTTC
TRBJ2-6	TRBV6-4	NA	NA	CASSPSEGANVLTF	TGTGCCAGCTCCCCCTCAGAGGGAGCCAACGTCCTGACTTTC
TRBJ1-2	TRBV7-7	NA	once	CASSIKAPTANYGYTF	TGTGCCAGCAGCATAAAGGCCCCGACAGCTAACTATGGCTACACCTTC
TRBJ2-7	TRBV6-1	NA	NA	CASSEPWLAIYEQYF	TGTGCCAGCAGTGAACCGTGGCTAGCGATCTACGAGCAGTACTTC
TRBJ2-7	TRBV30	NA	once	CAWSPGSREMQYF	TGTGCCTGGAGCCCAGGGTCGCGGGAAATGCAGTACTTC
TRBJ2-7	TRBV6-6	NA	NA	CASSQAHRVEQYF	TGTGCCAGCAGTCAGGCCCACAGGGTCGAGCAGTACTTC
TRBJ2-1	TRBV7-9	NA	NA	CASSLDGRMNEQFF	TGTGCCAGCAGCTTAGACGGGAGAATGAATGAGCAGTTCTTC
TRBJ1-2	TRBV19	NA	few	CASSAKKGDYGYTF	TGTGCCAGTAGTGCGAAAAAGGGGGACTATGGCTACACCTTC
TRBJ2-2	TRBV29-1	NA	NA	CSVLGANTGELFF	TGCAGCGTTCTAGGGGCGAACACCGGGGAGCTGTTTTTT
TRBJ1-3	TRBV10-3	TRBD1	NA	CAISDVKTGLHGGSGNTIYF	TGTGCCATCAGTGACGTCAAGACAGGGTTACACGGAGGGTCTGGAAACACCATATATTTT
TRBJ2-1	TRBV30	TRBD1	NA	CAWDRVSNEQFF	TGTGCCTGGGACAGGGTTAGCAATGAGCAGTTCTTC
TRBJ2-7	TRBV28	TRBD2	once	CASSTGLAGIYEQYF	TGTGCCAGCAGTACAGGACTAGCGGGGATCTACGAGCAGTACTTC
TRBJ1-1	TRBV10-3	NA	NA	CAISRVEDTEAFF	TGTGCCATCAGCAGGGTAGAGGACACTGAAGCTTTCTTT
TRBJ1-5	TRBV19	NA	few	CASTLDARGSNQPQHF	TGTGCCAGTACCCTAGATGCCAGGGGTAGCAATCAGCCCCAGCATTTT
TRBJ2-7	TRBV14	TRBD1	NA	CASSHISGTGSSYEQYF	TGTGCCAGCAGCCATATTTCCGGGACAGGGAGCTCCTACGAGCAGTACTTC
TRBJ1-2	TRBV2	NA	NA	CASSEGGPNYGYTF	TGTGCCAGCAGTGAGGGGGGGCCTAACTATGGCTACACCTTC
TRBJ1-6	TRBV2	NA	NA	CASSEWRLDSNSPLHF	TGTGCCAGCAGTGAATGGCGGCTGGACAGTAATTCACCCCTCCACTTT
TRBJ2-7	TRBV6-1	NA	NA	CASSEGSQAIGF	TGTGCCAGCAGTGAAGGCTCCCAGGCAATAGGCTTC